This TCR beta chain was profiled in a study of Graves' ophthalmopathy and Graves' hyperthyroidism. In the study overall: Peripheral blood was obtained at first diagnosis, ahead of any treatment.

Moderate-to-severe activity, CAS ≥3, NOSPECS ≥4 and a duration under 3 months were seen in donors with ophthalmopathy. General study findings and limits: Researchers report that a 13-signature model separated ophthalmopathy from stable hyperthyroidism, posting around 90% sensitivity and approximately 81% specificity. Among expanded thyroid clonotypes above 0.001 frequency, most also occurred in blood.

RNA transcripts were the template, and TCR beta CDR3 regions were amplified from them. Second-round multiplex PCR followed a first-round RT-PCR using HTBI primers. TCRdb re-derived calls from the multiplex PCR reads in MiXCR, one entry per CDR3 protein. The sample contains 200,000 to 250,000 distinct CDR3 sequences, about 22% of which appear only once. This clonotype was observed many times. The antigen is not known. Germline V gene data show CDR1 as SGHRS and CDR2 as YFSETQ. This CDR3 spans 14 amino acids. V lost 0 bases and J 2 bases, leaving 6 bases between the germline ends. Sequencing was performed on peripheral blood. This chain links TRBV5-1 with TRBJ1-3; D unresolved. This clonotype was obtained from a woman in her 50s with Graves' ophthalmopathy. The CDR3 nucleotides read TGCGCCAGCAGCTTGGATGGGGCTGGAAACACCATATATTTT. This encodes CASSLDGAGNTIYF.